The TCR beta chain under discussion was sequenced for a study of identifying expanded T cells in peripheral blood. General study results and limits: Over approximately two and four weeks, about 15 and 18 clones changed, versus approximately 1.2 between replicates.

Data came from immunoSEQ multiplex PCR; TCRdb stores just in-frame clones and leaves some out. The repertoire includes some 120,000 clones, approximately 88% of them detected once, and 3.3% sits in the top ten. Collection occurred without any documented infections or immune events in donors. Notes on this clone: Antigen: not known.

The ends lost 0 bases at V and 0 bases at J; junction bases unmatched: 0. CDR3 length equals 15 residues. Per germline, CDR1 SEHNR and CDR2 FQNEAQ (reference sequence). This TCR was sampled from a person between 18 and 70 years old in good health. The chain is built from TRBV7-9 and TRBJ1-1; 8 positions match TRBD1. The material sequenced was blood. CDR3 bases: TGTGCCAGCAGCTTAGCGACAGGGGTGAACACTGAAGCTTTCTTT. Amino acids: CASSLATGVNTEAFF.